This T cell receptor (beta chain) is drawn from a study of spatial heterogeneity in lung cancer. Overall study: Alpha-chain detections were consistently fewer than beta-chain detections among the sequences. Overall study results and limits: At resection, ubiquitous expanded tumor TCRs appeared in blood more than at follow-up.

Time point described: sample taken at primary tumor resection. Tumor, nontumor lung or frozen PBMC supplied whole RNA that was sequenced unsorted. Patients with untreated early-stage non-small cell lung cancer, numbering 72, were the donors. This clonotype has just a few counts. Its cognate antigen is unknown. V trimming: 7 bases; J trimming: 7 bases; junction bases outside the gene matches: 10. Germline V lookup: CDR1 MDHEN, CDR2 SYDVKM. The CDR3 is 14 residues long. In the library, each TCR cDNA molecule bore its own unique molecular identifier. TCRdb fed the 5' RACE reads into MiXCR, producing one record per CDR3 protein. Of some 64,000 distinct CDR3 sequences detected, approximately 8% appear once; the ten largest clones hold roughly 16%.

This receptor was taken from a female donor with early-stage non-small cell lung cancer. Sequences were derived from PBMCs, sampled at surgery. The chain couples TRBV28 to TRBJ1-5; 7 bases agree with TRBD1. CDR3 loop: CASTPGRGEQPQHF. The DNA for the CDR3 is TGTGCCAGCACCCCCGGCAGGGGGGAGCAGCCCCAGCATTTT. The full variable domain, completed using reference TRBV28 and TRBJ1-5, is DVKVTQSSRYLVKRTGEKVFLECVQDMDHENMFWYRQDPGLGLRLIYFSYDVKMKEKGDIPEGYSVSREKKERFSLILESASTNQTSMYLCASTPGRGEQPQHFGDGTRLSIL.